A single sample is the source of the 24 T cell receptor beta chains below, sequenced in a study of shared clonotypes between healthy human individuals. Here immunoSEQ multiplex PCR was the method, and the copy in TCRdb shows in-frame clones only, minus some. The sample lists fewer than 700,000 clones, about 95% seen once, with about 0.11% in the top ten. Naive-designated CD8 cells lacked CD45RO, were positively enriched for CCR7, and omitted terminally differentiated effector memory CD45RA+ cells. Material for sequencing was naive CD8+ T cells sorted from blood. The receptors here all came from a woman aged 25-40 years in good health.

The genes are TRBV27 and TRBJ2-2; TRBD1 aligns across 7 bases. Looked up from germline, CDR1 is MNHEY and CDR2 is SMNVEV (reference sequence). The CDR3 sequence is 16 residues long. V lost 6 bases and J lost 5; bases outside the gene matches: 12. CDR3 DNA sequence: TGTGCCAGCAGCCTACTGACAGGGTCTGGGACCGGGGAGCTGTTTTTT. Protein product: CASSLLTGSGTGELFF.

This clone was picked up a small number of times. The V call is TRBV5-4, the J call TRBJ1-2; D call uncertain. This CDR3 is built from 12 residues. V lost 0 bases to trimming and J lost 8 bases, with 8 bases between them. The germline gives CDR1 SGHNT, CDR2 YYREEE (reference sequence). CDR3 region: CASSLAVDGYTF. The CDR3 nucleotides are TGTGCCAGCAGCTTGGCGGTTGACGGCTACACCTTC.

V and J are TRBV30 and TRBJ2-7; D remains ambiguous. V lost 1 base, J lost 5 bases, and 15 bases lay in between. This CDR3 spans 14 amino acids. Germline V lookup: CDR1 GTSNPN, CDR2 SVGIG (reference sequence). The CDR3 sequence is CAWSGGRRMHEQYF. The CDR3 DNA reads TGTGCCTGGAGTGGTGGTAGACGGATGCACGAGCAGTACTTC.

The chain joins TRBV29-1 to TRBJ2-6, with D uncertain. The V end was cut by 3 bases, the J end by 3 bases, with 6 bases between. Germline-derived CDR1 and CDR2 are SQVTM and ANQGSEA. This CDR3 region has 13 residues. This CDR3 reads CSVESGGANVLTF. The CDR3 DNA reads TGCAGCGTTGAGTCGGGTGGGGCCAACGTCCTGACTTTC.

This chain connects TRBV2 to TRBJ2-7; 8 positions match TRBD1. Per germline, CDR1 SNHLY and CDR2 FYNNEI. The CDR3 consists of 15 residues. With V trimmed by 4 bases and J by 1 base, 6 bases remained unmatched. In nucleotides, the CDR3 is TGTGCCAGCAGTGGGACAGGGTCTCTATCCTACGAGCAGTACTTC. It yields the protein CASSGTGSLSYEQYF.

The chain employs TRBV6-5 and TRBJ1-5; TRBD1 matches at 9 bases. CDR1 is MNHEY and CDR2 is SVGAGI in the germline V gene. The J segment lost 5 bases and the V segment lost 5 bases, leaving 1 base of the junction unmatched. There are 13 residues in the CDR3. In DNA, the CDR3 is TGTGCCAGCAGTAGGGACAGGGATCAGCCCCAGCATTTT. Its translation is CASSRDRDQPQHF.

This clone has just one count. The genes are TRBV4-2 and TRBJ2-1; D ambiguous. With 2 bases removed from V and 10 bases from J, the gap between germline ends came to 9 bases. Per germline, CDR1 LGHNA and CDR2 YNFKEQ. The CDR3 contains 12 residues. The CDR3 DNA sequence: TGTGCCAGCAGCCAAAACAGTTTGGAGCAGTTCTTC. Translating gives CASSQNSLEQFF.

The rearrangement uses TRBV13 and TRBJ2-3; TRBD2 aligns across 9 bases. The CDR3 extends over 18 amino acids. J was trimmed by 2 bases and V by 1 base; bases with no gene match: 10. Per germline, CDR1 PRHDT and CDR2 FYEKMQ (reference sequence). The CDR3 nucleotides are TGTGCCAGCAGCTTAGTCGCGGGAGGGCTATTCTCCACAGATACGCAGTATTTT. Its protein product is CASSLVAGGLFSTDTQYF.

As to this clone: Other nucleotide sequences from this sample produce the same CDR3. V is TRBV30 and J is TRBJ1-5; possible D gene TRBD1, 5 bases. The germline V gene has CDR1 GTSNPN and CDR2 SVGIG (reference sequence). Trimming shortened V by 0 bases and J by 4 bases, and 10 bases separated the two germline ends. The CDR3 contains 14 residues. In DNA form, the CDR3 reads TGTGCCTGGAGTGTCGGCCAGGGAAATCAGCCCCAGCATTTT. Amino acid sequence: CAWSVGQGNQPQHF.

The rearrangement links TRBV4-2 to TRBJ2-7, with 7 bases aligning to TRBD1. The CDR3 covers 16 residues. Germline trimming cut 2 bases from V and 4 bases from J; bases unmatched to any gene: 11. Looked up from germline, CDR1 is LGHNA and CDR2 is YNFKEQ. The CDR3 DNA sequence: TGTGCCAGCAGCCAATCGGCTCCGGGACAGACATACGAGCAGTACTTC. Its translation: CASSQSAPGQTYEQYF.

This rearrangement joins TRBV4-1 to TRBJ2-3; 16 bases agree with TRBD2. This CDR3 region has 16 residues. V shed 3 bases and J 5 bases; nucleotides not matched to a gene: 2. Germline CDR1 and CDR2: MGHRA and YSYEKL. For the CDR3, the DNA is TGCGCCAGCAGCCAGGGACTAGCGGGAGGGGTAGATACGCAGTATTTT. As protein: CASSQGLAGGVDTQYF.

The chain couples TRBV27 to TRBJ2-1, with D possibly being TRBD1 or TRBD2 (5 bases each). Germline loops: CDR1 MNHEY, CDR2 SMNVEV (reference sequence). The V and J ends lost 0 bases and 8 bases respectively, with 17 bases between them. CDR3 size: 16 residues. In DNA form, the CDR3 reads TGTGCCAGCAGTTTATCACCGGGGACCGCAAACTATGAGCAGTTCTTC. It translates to CASSLSPGTANYEQFF.

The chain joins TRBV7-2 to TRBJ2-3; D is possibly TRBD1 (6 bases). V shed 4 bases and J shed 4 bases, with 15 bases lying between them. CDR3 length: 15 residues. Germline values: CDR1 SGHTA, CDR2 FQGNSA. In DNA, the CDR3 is TGTGCCAGCAGCTCCGCTACAGGGAGCGCAGATACGCAGTATTTT. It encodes CASSSATGSADTQYF.

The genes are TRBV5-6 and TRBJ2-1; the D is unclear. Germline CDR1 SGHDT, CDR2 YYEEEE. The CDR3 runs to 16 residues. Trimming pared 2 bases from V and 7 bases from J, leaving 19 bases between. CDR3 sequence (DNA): TGTGCCAGCAGCTTATCGGGTAAAGTGGTGGAGAATGAGCAGTTCTTC. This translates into CASSLSGKVVENEQFF.

CDR3 sequence: CASSLQGTSYSYEQYF. CDR3 sequence (DNA): TGCGCCAGCAGCCTCCAGGGCACCTCTTACTCCTACGAGCAGTACTTC. V usage is TRBV4-1 and J usage is TRBJ2-7, with a weak D call TRBD1 (5 bases). V was pared by 4 bases and J by 0 bases, with 16 bases between. The CDR3 covers 16 residues. CDR1 is MGHRA and CDR2 is YSYEKL in the germline V gene.

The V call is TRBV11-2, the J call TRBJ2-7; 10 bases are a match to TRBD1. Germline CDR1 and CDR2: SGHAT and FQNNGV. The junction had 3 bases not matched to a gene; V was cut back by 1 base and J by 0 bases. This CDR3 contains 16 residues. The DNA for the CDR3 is TGTGCCAGCAGCTTAGGAAGGGACAGGGGCTCCTACGAGCAGTACTTC. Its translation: CASSLGRDRGSYEQYF.

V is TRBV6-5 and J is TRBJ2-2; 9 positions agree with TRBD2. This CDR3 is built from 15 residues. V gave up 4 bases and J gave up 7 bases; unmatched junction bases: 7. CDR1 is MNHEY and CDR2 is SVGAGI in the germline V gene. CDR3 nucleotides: TGTGCCAGCAGTTTGCTAGCGGGATCGGACGGGGAGCTGTTTTTT. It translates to CASSLLAGSDGELFF.

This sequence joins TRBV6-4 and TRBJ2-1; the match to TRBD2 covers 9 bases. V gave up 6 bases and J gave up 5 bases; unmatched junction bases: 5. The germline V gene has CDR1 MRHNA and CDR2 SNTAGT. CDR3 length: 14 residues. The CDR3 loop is CASRKREDHNEQFF. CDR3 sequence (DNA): TGTGCCAGCAGGAAGCGGGAGGATCACAATGAGCAGTTCTTC.

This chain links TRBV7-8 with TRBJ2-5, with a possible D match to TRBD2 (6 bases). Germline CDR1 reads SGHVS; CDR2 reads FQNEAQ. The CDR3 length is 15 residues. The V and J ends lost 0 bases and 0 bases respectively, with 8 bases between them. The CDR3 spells CASSLAGGNQETQYF. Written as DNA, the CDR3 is TGTGCCAGCAGCTTAGCGGGAGGTAACCAAGAGACCCAGTACTTC.

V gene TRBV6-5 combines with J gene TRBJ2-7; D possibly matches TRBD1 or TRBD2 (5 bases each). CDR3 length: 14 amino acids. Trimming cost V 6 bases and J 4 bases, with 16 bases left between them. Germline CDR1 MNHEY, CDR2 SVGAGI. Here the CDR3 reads CASRDRDGGYEQYF. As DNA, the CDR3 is TGTGCCAGCAGAGACCGGGACGGAGGTTACGAGCAGTACTTC.

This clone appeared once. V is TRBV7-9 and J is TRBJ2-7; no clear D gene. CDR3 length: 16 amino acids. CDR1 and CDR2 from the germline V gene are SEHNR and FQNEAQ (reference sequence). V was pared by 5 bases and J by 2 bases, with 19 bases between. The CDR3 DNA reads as TGTGCCAGCAGCCCCCGTAGGTCCGGAGTCCCCTACGAGCAGTACTTC. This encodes CASSPRRSGVPYEQYF. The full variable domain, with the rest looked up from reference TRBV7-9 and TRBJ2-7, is DTGVSQNPRHKITKRGQNVTFRCDPISEHNRLYWYRQTLGQGPEFLTYFQNEAQLEKSRLLSDRFSAERPKGSFSTLEIQRTEQGDSAMYLCASSPRRSGVPYEQYFGPGTRLTVT.

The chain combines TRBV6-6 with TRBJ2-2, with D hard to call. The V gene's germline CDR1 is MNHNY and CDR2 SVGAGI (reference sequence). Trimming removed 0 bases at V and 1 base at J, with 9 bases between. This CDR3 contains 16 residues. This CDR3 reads CASSYSAKVNTGELFF. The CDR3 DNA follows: TGTGCCAGCAGTTACTCAGCCAAAGTGAACACCGGGGAGCTGTTTTTT.

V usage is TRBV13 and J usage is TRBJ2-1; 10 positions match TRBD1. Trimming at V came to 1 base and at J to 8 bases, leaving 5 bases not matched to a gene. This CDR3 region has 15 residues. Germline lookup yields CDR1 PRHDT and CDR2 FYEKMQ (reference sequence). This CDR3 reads CASSLAGQGLHEQFF. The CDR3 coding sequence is TGTGCCAGCAGCTTAGCGGGACAGGGGTTACATGAGCAGTTCTTC. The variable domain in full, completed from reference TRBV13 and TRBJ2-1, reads AAGVIQSPRHLIKEKRETATLKCYPIPRHDTVYWYQQGPGQDPQFLISFYEKMQSDKGSIPDRFSAQQFSDYHSELNMSSLELGDSALYFCASSLAGQGLHEQFFGPGTRLTVL.

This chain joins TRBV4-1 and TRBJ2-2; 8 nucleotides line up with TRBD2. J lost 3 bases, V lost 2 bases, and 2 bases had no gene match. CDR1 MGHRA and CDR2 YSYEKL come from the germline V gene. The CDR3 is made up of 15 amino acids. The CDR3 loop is CASSQTSGYTGELFF. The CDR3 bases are TGCGCCAGCAGCCAAACTAGCGGCTACACCGGGGAGCTGTTTTTT.